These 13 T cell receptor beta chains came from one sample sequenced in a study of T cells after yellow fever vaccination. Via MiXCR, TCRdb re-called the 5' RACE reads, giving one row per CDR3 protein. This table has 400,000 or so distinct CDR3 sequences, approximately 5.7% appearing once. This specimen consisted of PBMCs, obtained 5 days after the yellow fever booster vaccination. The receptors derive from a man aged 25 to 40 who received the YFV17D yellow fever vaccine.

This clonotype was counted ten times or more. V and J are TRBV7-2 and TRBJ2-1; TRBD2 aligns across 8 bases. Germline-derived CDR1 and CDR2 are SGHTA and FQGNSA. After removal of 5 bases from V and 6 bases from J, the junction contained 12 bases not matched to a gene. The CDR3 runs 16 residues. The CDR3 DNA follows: TGTGCCAGCAGCCCTCAAAGCGGGAGTGGGGGCAATGAGCAGTTCTTC. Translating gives CASSPQSGSGGNEQFF.

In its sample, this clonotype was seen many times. The CDR3 here is CAISGGAGGPHEQFF. The CDR3 nucleotides are TGTGCCATCAGTGGGGGAGCGGGAGGGCCCCATGAGCAGTTCTTC. The gene calls are TRBV10-3 and TRBJ2-1; 10 bases match TRBD2. The CDR3 covers 15 residues. Germline V gene lookup returns CDR1 ENHRY and CDR2 SYGVKD. Germline trimming cut 4 bases from V and 8 bases from J; bases unmatched to any gene: 8.

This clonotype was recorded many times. The CDR3 coding sequence is TGTGCCAGCAGTTACGGGCAGCCGCCAGAGACCCAGTACTTC. As protein: CASSYGQPPETQYF. The V gene is TRBV6-5, the J gene TRBJ2-5; D is unclear. The V gene's germline CDR1 is MNHEY and CDR2 SVGAGI. This CDR3 contains 14 residues. Trimming shortened V by 2 bases and J by 4 bases, and 11 bases separated the two germline ends.

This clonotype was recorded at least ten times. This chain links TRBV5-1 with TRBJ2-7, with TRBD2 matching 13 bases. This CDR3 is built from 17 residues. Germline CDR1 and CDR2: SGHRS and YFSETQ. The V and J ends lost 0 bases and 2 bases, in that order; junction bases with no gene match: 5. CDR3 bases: TGCGCCAGCAGCTTGGCCCGGACTAGCGGGAGCCCCTACGAGCAGTACTTC. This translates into CASSLARTSGSPYEQYF.

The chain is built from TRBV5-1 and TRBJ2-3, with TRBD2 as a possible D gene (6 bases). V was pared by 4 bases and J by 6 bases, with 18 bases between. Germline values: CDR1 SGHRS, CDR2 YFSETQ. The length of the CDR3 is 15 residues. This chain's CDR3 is CASSDGGTYGDTQYF. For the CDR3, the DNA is TGCGCCAGCAGCGACGGCGGGACGTATGGGGATACGCAGTATTTT.

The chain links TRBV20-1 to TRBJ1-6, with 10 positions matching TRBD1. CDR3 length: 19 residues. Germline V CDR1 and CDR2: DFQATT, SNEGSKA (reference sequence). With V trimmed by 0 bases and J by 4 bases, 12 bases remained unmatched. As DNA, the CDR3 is TGCAGTGCTAGAGATCCCATCCAGGGACAGGGGAGGTATAATTCACCCCTCCACTTT. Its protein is CSARDPIQGQGRYNSPLHF.

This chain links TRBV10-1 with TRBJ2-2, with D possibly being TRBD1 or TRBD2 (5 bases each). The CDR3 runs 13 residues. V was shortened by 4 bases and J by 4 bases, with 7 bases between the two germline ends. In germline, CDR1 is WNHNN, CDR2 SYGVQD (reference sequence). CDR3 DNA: TGCGCCAGCAGTGCGGGGCGCACCGGGGAGCTGTTTTTT. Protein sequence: CASSAGRTGELFF.

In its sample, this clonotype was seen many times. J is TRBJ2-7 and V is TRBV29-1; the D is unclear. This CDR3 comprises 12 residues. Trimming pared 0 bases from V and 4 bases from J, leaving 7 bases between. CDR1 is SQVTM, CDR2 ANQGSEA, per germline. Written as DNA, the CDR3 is TGCAGCGTTGAAGAAGTAGGGTACGAGCAGTACTTC. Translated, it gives CSVEEVGYEQYF.

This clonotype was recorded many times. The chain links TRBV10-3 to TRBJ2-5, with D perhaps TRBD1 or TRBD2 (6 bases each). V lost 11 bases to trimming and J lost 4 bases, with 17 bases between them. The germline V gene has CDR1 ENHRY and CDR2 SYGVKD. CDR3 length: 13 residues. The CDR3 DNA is TGTGCCTGCTGGGGGGCAGGGCGAGAGACCCAGTACTTC. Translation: CACWGAGRETQYF.

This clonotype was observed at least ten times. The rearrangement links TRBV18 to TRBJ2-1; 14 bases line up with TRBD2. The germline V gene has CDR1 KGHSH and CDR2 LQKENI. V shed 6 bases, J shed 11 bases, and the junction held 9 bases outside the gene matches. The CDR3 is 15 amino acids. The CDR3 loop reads CASSPGTSGSIQQFF. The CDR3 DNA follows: TGTGCCAGCTCGCCTGGGACTAGCGGGAGTATACAGCAGTTCTTC.

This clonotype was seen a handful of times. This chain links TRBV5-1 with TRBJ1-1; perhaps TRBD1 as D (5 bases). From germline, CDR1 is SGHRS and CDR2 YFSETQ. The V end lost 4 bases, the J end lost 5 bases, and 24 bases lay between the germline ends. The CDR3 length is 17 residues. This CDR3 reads CASSTPGGGLRGTEAFF. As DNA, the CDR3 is TGCGCCAGCAGCACCCCCGGGGGGGGACTCCGAGGGACTGAAGCTTTCTTT.

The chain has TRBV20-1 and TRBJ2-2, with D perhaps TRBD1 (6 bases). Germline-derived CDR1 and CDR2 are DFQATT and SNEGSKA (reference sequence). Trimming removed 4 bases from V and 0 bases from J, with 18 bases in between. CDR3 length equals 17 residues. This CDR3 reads CSAIHDGQLSNTGELFF. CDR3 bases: TGCAGTGCTATTCATGACGGACAGCTATCGAACACCGGGGAGCTGTTTTTT.

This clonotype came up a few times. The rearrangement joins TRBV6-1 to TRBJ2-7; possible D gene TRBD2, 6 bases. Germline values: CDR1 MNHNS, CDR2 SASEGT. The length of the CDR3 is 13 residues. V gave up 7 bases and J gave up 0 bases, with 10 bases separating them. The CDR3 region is CASKGLISYEQYF. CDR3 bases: TGTGCCAGCAAGGGACTTATCTCCTACGAGCAGTACTTC.